The 24 T cell receptor beta chains presented below share a single source sample, sequenced in a study of blood T cells in healthy people across ages. With a J-beta primer mix and a sample-barcoded 5' primer, a second PCR ran 7 to 11 cycles. Each CDR3 protein is one row after TCRdb ran MiXCR on the 5' RACE reads. The sample yields approximately 1.5 million distinct CDR3 sequences, around 36% seen once. The source material was blood. The receptor source for this set is a woman aged 25 to 45 in good health.

This clonotype was observed a few times. J is TRBJ2-7 and V is TRBV7-2; 13 bases are shared with TRBD2. This CDR3 is 20 amino acids long. Germline V gene lookup returns CDR1 SGHTA and CDR2 FQGNSA. The V and J ends lost 5 bases and 3 bases, in that order; junction bases with no gene match: 19. In DNA, the CDR3 is TGTGCCAGCAGCACCAGAACCGGGACTAGCGGGATGGGACGATACTACGAGCAGTACTTC. Translated: CASSTRTGTSGMGRYYEQYF.

This clonotype was counted only a few times. The genes are TRBV6-6 and TRBJ2-3, with TRBD2 matching 9 bases. Trimming took 6 bases from V and 1 from J; bases not matched to a gene: 2. The CDR3 loop spans 14 amino acids. From germline, CDR1 is MNHNY and CDR2 SVGAGI (reference sequence). CDR3 in DNA: TGTGCCAGCAGACAGCGGGGGGGCACAGATACGCAGTATTTT. Its protein is CASRQRGGTDTQYF.

The chain joins TRBV20-1 to TRBJ2-7, with TRBD2 as a possible D gene (5 bases). This CDR3 is 13 amino acids long. Trimming removed 3 bases at V and 2 bases at J, with 11 bases between. Germline lookup yields CDR1 DFQATT and CDR2 SNEGSKA (reference sequence). The CDR3: CSARAGGTYEQYF. Written as DNA, the CDR3 is TGCAGTGCTAGGGCGGGCGGAACCTACGAGCAGTACTTC.

This chain uses TRBV29-1 with TRBJ2-3, with D possibly TRBD1 on 6 matching bases. V lost 7 bases to trimming and J lost 1 base, with 21 bases between them. Germline CDR1 SQVTM, CDR2 ANQGSEA. This CDR3 is 16 amino acids long. This chain's CDR3 is CSASGEGEGGTDTQYF. The CDR3 region has the DNA TGCAGCGCTTCAGGGGAAGGGGAAGGGGGCACAGATACGCAGTATTTT.

This clonotype was seen a few times. The genes are TRBV28 and TRBJ2-7; 7 bases line up with TRBD2. J was trimmed by 2 bases and V by 7 bases; bases with no gene match: 14. The CDR3 has 16 amino acids. Germline-derived CDR1 and CDR2 are MDHEN and SYDVKM. CDR3 in amino acids: CASNKAGWWAPYEQYF. The CDR3 DNA reads TGTGCCAGCAACAAAGCGGGGTGGTGGGCCCCCTACGAGCAGTACTTC.

This rearrangement joins TRBV7-2 to TRBJ2-5; a possible D gene is TRBD2 (5 bases). The CDR3 totals 15 residues. V was cut by 4 bases and J by 4 bases, with 16 bases left in between. The germline gives CDR1 SGHTA, CDR2 FQGNSA. For the CDR3, the DNA is TGTGCCAGCAGCTCCGGCCTCAGCGGAGGAGAGACCCAGTACTTC. This gives the protein CASSSGLSGGETQYF.

The chain combines TRBV25-1 with TRBJ1-1, with D maybe TRBD1 (6 bases). The V end was cut by 4 bases, the J end by 1 base, with 13 bases between. The CDR3 extends over 15 amino acids. CDR1 and CDR2 (germline): MGHDK, SYGVNS. The CDR3 DNA is TGTGCCAGCAGTGTCCGCAGGGGAGCGAACACTGAAGCTTTCTTT. Protein: CASSVRRGANTEAFF. The variable domain in full, with the rest retrieved from reference TRBV25-1 and TRBJ1-1, is EADIYQTPRYLVIGTGKKITLECSQTMGHDKMYWYQQDPGMELHLIHYSYGVNSTEKGDLSSESTVSRIRTEHFPLTLESARPSHTSQYLCASSVRRGANTEAFFGQGTRLTVV.

This clonotype was recorded a few times. The chain combines TRBV2 with TRBJ2-1, with 9 bases matching TRBD2. The CDR3 sequence is 18 residues long. The V gene end was trimmed by 6 bases and the J gene end by 0 bases; junction bases not matched to a gene: 12. In germline, CDR1 is SNHLY, CDR2 FYNNEI. The CDR3 region has the DNA TGTGCCAGCAGGGGTAGCGGGGGTCCCTTTGGCTCCTACAATGAGCAGTTCTTC. Encoded protein: CASRGSGGPFGSYNEQFF.

The V and J genes are TRBV27 and TRBJ2-2; TRBD2 agrees at 13 bases. Germline V CDR1 and CDR2: MNHEY, SMNVEV (reference sequence). Trimming removed 4 bases from V and 5 bases from J; junction bases left unmatched: 10. This CDR3 has 18 amino acids. The CDR3: CASSSLWTSGGATGELFF. The CDR3 DNA is TGTGCCAGCAGTTCGTTATGGACTAGCGGGGGAGCAACCGGGGAGCTGTTTTTT.

CDR3 sequence: CASSYSGGQGNEQYF. CDR3 sequence (DNA): TGTGCCAGCAGTTACTCGGGGGGACAGGGAAACGAGCAGTACTTC. The J gene is TRBJ2-7, the V gene TRBV6-5; 9 nucleotides align to TRBD1. Germline V gene lookup returns CDR1 MNHEY and CDR2 SVGAGI. The CDR3 has 15 residues. V dropped 0 bases and J dropped 5; count of bases not matched to a gene: 5.

J is TRBJ2-2 and V is TRBV9; D is uncertain. The germline CDR1 and CDR2 sequences are SGDLS and YYNGEE. Between the trimmed V and J ends, which lost 0 bases and 6 bases, there was a span of 6 bases. The CDR3 loop spans 13 amino acids. The chain's CDR3 is CASSVDGAGELFF. The CDR3 bases are TGTGCCAGCAGCGTAGACGGAGCCGGGGAGCTGTTTTTT.

This chain joins TRBV6-2 or TRBV6-3 and TRBJ2-1; D uncertain. Looked up from germline, CDR1 is MNHEY and CDR2 is SVGEGT. The CDR3 has 16 amino acids. The V end was cut by 0 bases, the J end by 3 bases, with 12 bases between. For the CDR3, the DNA is TGTGCCAGCAGTTACTCGTTACTGGAGTACTACAATGAGCAGTTCTTC. Its translation is CASSYSLLEYYNEQFF.

The chain carries TRBV5-1 and TRBJ2-1; the D gene is possibly TRBD2 (6 bases). The CDR3 length is 15 residues. Trimming pared 3 bases from V and 6 bases from J, leaving 16 bases between. Germline CDR1 is SGHRS and CDR2 is YFSETQ. Here the CDR3 DNA reads TGCGCCAGCAGCTGGACGACTAGTTCTCCCAATGAGCAGTTCTTC. Residues: CASSWTTSSPNEQFF.

The chain is built from TRBV10-3 and TRBJ2-7, with a tentative D call TRBD2 (6 bases). Trimming removed 2 bases from V and 4 bases from J, with 15 bases in between. From germline, CDR1 is ENHRY and CDR2 SYGVKD. The CDR3 has 15 residues. The CDR3 DNA follows: TGTGCCATCAGTGAGGGTGGACCCCGGGGGTACGAGCAGTACTTC. It yields the protein CAISEGGPRGYEQYF.

The genes are TRBV29-1 and TRBJ2-1; D not resolved. The CDR3 is 13 residues long. V was trimmed by 4 bases and J by 0 bases, leaving 7 bases between them. Germline values: CDR1 SQVTM, CDR2 ANQGSEA. CDR3 DNA sequence: TGCAGCGTTGTACAGAGCTCCTACAATGAGCAGTTCTTC. Encoded protein: CSVVQSSYNEQFF.

The genes are TRBV2 and TRBJ1-1, with a possible D match to TRBD1 (5 bases). V was trimmed by 7 bases and J by 5 bases, leaving 20 bases between them. Germline V CDR1 and CDR2: SNHLY, FYNNEI. The CDR3 has 15 amino acids. The CDR3 here is CASTHGGGYGTEAFF. In nucleotides, the CDR3 is TGTGCCAGCACCCATGGGGGGGGTTATGGGACTGAAGCTTTCTTT.

Of note for this clonotype: The junction and the germline gene differ at one end; a read error may be behind it. The V and J genes are TRBV29-1 and TRBJ2-4; 10 bases are shared with TRBD1. The J call could be wrong; TRBJ2-7 is a better fit for the DNA end. The CDR3 totals 13 residues. Germline V gene sequence: CDR1 SQVTM, CDR2 ANQGSEA. The CDR3 nucleotides read TGCGGCGTTAGGGGACAGGGGAACAACGAGCAGTACTTC. Translated, it gives CGVRGQGNNEQYF.

This CDR3 reads CASSPNVFYEQYF. In nucleotides, the CDR3 is TGCGCCAGCAGCCCGAATGTATTCTACGAGCAGTACTTC. The V and J genes are TRBV4-1 and TRBJ2-4; D remains ambiguous. The end of the DNA fits TRBJ2-7 better, so the J call may be wrong. The CDR3 length is 13 residues. Germline V gives CDR1 MGHRA, CDR2 YSYEKL.

The chain's CDR3 is CASSLGEGQPPHGYTF. In DNA form, the CDR3 reads TGCGCCAGCAGCTTGGGAGAAGGACAACCACCGCATGGCTACACCTTC. The rearrangement links TRBV5-1 to TRBJ1-2; the D gene is possibly TRBD1 (5 bases). Between the trimmed V and J ends, which lost 0 bases and 6 bases, there was a span of 18 bases. Germline values: CDR1 SGHRS, CDR2 YFSETQ. The CDR3 totals 16 residues.

Comment on this clonotype: One base away lies a much larger clone, so this may be a sequencing read error. The chain joins TRBV20-1 to TRBJ1-2; 7 nucleotides match TRBD1. The CDR3 covers 12 residues. J gave up 8 bases and V 6 bases, and 9 bases lay outside the gene matches. CDR1 and CDR2 from the germline V gene are DFQATT and SNEGSKA (reference sequence). CDR3 in DNA: TGCAGTGCCCAGACAGGGACGGAGGGCTACACCTTC. Encoded protein: CSAQTGTEGYTF.

Regarding this clonotype: One end of the junction is discordant with germline, which a read error may explain. V is TRBV10-3 and J is TRBJ2-5, with 10 bases fitting TRBD2. The CDR3 spans 17 residues. The V gene's germline CDR1 is ENHRY and CDR2 SYGVKD. CDR3 DNA: TGTGCCACCAGTGGACCAGCGGGGGGGTGGTACCAAGAGACCCAGTACTTC. It translates to CATSGPAGGWYQETQYF.

This clonotype was counted a few times. The chain uses TRBV28 and TRBJ2-3; 9 bases line up with TRBD2. This CDR3 is 18 amino acids long. Trimming removed 3 bases from V and 2 bases from J; junction bases left unmatched: 12. From germline, CDR1 is MDHEN and CDR2 SYDVKM. DNA of the CDR3: TGTGCCAGCAGTTTCTTTGGGACTAGCTACGTGTTCACAGATACGCAGTATTTT. Protein sequence: CASSFFGTSYVFTDTQYF.

This clonotype appeared a few times. The chain combines TRBV29-1 with TRBJ1-1; 12 positions match TRBD1. This CDR3 contains 15 residues. V lost 4 bases and J lost 0; bases outside the gene matches: 3. Per germline, CDR1 SQVTM and CDR2 ANQGSEA. The CDR3 is CSVAGQGALNTEAFF. CDR3 DNA: TGCAGCGTTGCGGGACAGGGGGCTTTGAACACTGAAGCTTTCTTT.

This chain links TRBV5-1 with TRBJ2-1; D not resolved. Trimming removed 0 bases at V and 9 bases at J, with 4 bases between. The CDR3 has 11 amino acids. The germline CDR1 and CDR2 sequences are SGHRS and YFSETQ. CDR3 sequence: CASSLDAEQFF. CDR3 DNA: TGCGCCAGCAGCTTGGACGCTGAGCAGTTCTTC.